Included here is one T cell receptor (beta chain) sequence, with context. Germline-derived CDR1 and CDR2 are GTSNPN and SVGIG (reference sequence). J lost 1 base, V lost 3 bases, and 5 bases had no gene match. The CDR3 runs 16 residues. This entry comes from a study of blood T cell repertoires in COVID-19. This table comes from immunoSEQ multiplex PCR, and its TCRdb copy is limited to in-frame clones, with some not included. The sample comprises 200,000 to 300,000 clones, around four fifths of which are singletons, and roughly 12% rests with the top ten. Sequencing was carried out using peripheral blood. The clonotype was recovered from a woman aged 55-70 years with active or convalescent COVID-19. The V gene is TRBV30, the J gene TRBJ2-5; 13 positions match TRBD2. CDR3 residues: CAWSDGLAGAQETQYF. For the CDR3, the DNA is TGTGCCTGGAGCGATGGACTAGCGGGGGCCCAAGAGACCCAGTACTTC.